These 14 T cell receptor beta chains were all obtained from the same sample, sequenced in a study of blood T cell repertoires in COVID-19. Generated by immunoSEQ multiplex PCR, the TCRdb table keeps only in-frame clones and is missing some. Among roughly 100,000 clones listed, around 80% were seen once. The sample taken for sequencing was peripheral blood. The receptor set was obtained from a man aged 70-80 years with active or convalescent COVID-19.

The chain joins TRBV5-1 to TRBJ2-2; possible D gene TRBD1, 6 bases. CDR1 is SGHRS, CDR2 YFSETQ, per germline. Trimming removed 4 bases at V and 3 bases at J, with 10 bases between. The CDR3 totals 14 residues. DNA of the CDR3: TGCGCCAGCAGCCCGGACAGCTACACCGGGGAGCTGTTTTTT. This sequence encodes CASSPDSYTGELFF.

The chain links TRBV6-5 to TRBJ2-7, with TRBD2 as a possible D gene (5 bases). V lost 6 bases to trimming and J lost 2 bases, with 11 bases between them. The CDR3 has 13 amino acids. The germline CDR1 and CDR2 sequences are MNHEY and SVGAGI. Written as DNA, the CDR3 is TGTGCCAGCAGCTTAGACGGGACCTACGAGCAGTACTTC. Its protein product is CASSLDGTYEQYF.

The rearrangement links TRBV4-1 to TRBJ1-1; TRBD1 matches at 9 bases. Trimming cost V 0 bases and J 5 bases; bases outside gene matches: 7. Per germline, CDR1 MGHRA and CDR2 YSYEKL. This CDR3 is built from 16 residues. The CDR3 DNA reads TGCGCCAGCAGCCAAGAGTCGGGGACAGGGCGGACTGAAGCTTTCTTT. Translated: CASSQESGTGRTEAFF.

This clone was observed a handful of times. This chain links TRBV28 with TRBJ1-5, with D unclear. Trimming left V 6 bases short and J 4 bases short, with 7 bases between. Looked up from germline, CDR1 is MDHEN and CDR2 is SYDVKM. The CDR3 has 12 amino acids. The CDR3 sequence is CASSFFNQPQHF. The CDR3 DNA is TGTGCCAGCAGCTTCTTTAATCAGCCCCAGCATTTT.

The chain is built from TRBV15 and TRBJ1-1; no definite D call. The CDR3 contains 13 residues. Germline V CDR1 and CDR2: LNHNV, YYDKDF (reference sequence). Trimming removed 1 base from V and 4 bases from J, with 7 bases in between. This chain's CDR3 is CATSRGGRTEAFF. The CDR3 DNA reads as TGTGCCACCAGCAGAGGAGGGCGCACTGAAGCTTTCTTT.

J is TRBJ1-2 and V is TRBV14; TRBD1 matches 8 bases. With 6 bases clipped from V and 8 bases from J, the junction kept 8 bases outside the gene matches. This CDR3 comprises 13 residues. Germline CDR1 SGHDN, CDR2 FVKESK. CDR3 residues: CASSLSGTGGYTF. CDR3 sequence (DNA): TGTGCCAGCAGTCTCTCCGGGACAGGAGGCTACACCTTC.

This clone was counted a few times. The chain recombines TRBV7-2 with TRBJ1-2; 7 bases are shared with TRBD1. Germline V gene data show CDR1 as SGHTA and CDR2 as FQGNSA. V lost 5 bases, J lost 2 bases, and 11 bases stayed unmatched. The CDR3 is made up of 16 amino acids. CDR3 sequence: CASSTTGAAENYGYTF. CDR3 DNA sequence: TGTGCCAGCAGCACAACAGGGGCCGCAGAAAACTATGGCTACACCTTC. Combining the CDR3 with reference TRBV7-2 and TRBJ1-2 gives the whole variable domain GAGVSQSPSNKVTEKGKDVELRCDPISGHTALYWYRQSLGQGLEFLIYFQGNSAPDKSGLPSDRFSAERTGGSVSTLTIQRTQQEDSAVYLCASSTTGAAENYGYTFGSGTRLTVV.

The chain recombines TRBV5-1 with TRBJ1-2, with 7 nucleotides matching TRBD1. The CDR3 sequence is 14 residues long. Germline V gene lookup returns CDR1 SGHRS and CDR2 YFSETQ. V shed 7 bases, J shed 2 bases, and the junction held 8 bases outside the gene matches. The CDR3 nucleotides read TGCGCCAGCGCTGAAGGGACAGCGAACTATGGCTACACCTTC. Translated: CASAEGTANYGYTF.

The rearrangement links TRBV5-8 to TRBJ1-2; possible D gene TRBD1, 5 bases. Germline loops: CDR1 SGHTS, CDR2 YDEGEE. Trimming removed 0 bases at V and 4 bases at J, with 10 bases between. The CDR3 contains 14 residues. The CDR3 DNA is TGTGCCAGCAGCTTGGAGGGGATTTCCTATGGCTACACCTTC. Translating it yields CASSLEGISYGYTF.

This clone came up a few times. The chain carries TRBV19 and TRBJ1-2; D unresolved. Per the germline V gene, CDR1 is LNHDA and CDR2 is SQIVND (reference sequence). The ends were cut back, 2 bases at V and 0 bases at J, with 13 bases in the middle. CDR3 length equals 16 residues. The CDR3 nucleotides are TGTGCCAGTAGTATACCGGGTCGGCTGTCTAACTATGGCTACACCTTC. Encoded protein: CASSIPGRLSNYGYTF.

J is TRBJ1-6 and V is TRBV6-1, with TRBD1 as a possible D gene (6 bases). V gave up 3 bases and J gave up 2 bases, with 11 bases separating them. Germline V gene lookup returns CDR1 MNHNS and CDR2 SASEGT. CDR3 length equals 16 residues. The CDR3 DNA sequence: TGTGCCAGCAGTGAGAGGGGGGGCCCCTATAATTCACCCCTCCACTTT. It codes for CASSERGGPYNSPLHF.

This rearrangement joins TRBV24-1 to TRBJ2-5, with 8 bases that match TRBD1. The V gene's germline CDR1 is KGHDR and CDR2 SFDVKD. V shed 9 bases, J shed 5 bases, and the junction held 13 bases outside the gene matches. The CDR3 covers 15 residues. The CDR3 DNA reads TGTGCCACCGCGACCGACAGGGGATCGGGTGAGACCCAGTACTTC. It yields the protein CATATDRGSGETQYF.

The chain links TRBV6-5 to TRBJ1-4; no firm D call. The V end was cut by 0 bases, the J end by 7 bases, with 6 bases between. CDR1 is MNHEY and CDR2 is SVGAGI in the germline V gene. The CDR3 totals 13 residues. In DNA, the CDR3 is TGTGCCAGCAGTTACTCGACGGGTGAAAAACTGTTTTTT. It specifies CASSYSTGEKLFF.

As to this clone: One end of the junction fails to match germline, which may point to a read error. The chain uses TRBV27 and TRBJ2-7, with 9 nucleotides matching TRBD1. Germline loops: CDR1 MNHEY, CDR2 SMNVEV (reference sequence). CDR3 length: 13 residues. Here the CDR3 reads CASAPLPGTGFIF. The CDR3 coding sequence is TGTGCCAGCGCACCCCTTCCCGGGACAGGGTTTATCTTC.